This TCR beta chain derives from a study of blood T cell repertoires in COVID-19. Study overall: Sites across the United States, Italy and Spain contributed samples from acute and convalescent COVID-19.

Libraries were prepared by immunoSEQ multiplex PCR; TCRdb keeps only in-frame clonotypes and omits some of them. The sample contains about 270,000 clones, roughly 90% of which appear only once. The CDR3 runs 16 residues. V was pared by 0 bases and J by 5 bases, with 6 bases of the junction left unmatched. CDR1 PRHDT and CDR2 FYEKMQ come from the germline V gene (reference sequence). This receptor was obtained from a man between 40 and 49 years old who had been exposed to COVID-19. V is TRBV13 and J is TRBJ2-5; 10 bases match TRBD2. The sequencing sample was made of PBMCs or T cells enriched from blood (not recorded which). The CDR3 coding sequence is TGTGCCAGCAGCTTAGGAGGGGGTAGCGGGAGGGAGACCCAGTACTTC. This gives the protein CASSLGGGSGRETQYF.